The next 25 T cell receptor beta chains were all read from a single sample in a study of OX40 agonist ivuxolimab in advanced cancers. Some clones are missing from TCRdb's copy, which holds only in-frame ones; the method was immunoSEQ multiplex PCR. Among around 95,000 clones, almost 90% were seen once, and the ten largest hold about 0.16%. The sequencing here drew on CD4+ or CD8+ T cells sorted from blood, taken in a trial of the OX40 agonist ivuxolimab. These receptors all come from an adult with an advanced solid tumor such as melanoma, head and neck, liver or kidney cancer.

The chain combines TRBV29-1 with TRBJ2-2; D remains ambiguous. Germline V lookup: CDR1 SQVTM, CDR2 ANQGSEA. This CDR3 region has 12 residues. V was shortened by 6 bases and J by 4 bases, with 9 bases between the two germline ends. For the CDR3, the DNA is TGCAGCGTCGTAAAGGGCACCGGGGAGCTGTTTTTT. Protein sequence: CSVVKGTGELFF.

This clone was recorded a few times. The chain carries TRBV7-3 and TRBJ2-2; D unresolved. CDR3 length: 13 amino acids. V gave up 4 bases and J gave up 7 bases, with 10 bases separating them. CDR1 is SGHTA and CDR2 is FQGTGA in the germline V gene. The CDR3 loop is CASSSMTGGELFF. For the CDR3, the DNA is TGTGCCAGCAGCTCCATGACGGGCGGGGAGCTGTTTTTT.

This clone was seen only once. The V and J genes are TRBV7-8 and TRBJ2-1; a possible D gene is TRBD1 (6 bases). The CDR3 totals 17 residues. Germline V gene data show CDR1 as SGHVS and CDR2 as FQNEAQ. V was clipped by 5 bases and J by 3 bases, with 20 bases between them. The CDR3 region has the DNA TGTGCCAGCAGCCTAGTGGTCGCGGACAGATACTACAATGAGCAGTTCTTC. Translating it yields CASSLVVADRYYNEQFF.

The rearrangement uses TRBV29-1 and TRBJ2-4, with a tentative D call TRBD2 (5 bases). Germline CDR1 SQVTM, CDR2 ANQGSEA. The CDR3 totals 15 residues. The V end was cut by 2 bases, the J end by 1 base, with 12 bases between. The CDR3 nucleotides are TGCAGCGTTGAAAAGACTCCGGGGGCCAAAAACATTCAGTACTTC. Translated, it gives CSVEKTPGAKNIQYF.

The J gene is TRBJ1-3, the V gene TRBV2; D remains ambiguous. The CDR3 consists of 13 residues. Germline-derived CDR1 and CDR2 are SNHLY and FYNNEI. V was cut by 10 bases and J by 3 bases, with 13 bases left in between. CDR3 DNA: TGTGCCACCAGCGTGGGTAATGGAAACACCATATATTTT. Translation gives CATSVGNGNTIYF.

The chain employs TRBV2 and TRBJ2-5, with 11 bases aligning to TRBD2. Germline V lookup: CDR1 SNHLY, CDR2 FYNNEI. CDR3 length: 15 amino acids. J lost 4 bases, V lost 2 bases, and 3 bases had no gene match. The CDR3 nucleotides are TGTGCCAGCAGTGAAAACCTAGCGGGAGGAGAGACCCAGTACTTC. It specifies CASSENLAGGETQYF. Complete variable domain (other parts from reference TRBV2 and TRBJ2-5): EPEVTQTPSHQVTQMGQEVILRCVPISNHLYFYWYRQILGQKVEFLVSFYNNEISEKSEIFDDQFSVERPDGSNFTLKIRSTKLEDSAMYFCASSENLAGGETQYFGPGTRLLVL.

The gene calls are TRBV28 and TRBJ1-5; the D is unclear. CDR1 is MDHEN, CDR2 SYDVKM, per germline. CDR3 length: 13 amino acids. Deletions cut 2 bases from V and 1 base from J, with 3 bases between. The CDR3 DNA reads TGTGCCAGCAGTTTAGTAAGCAATCAGCCCCAGCATTTT. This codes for CASSLVSNQPQHF. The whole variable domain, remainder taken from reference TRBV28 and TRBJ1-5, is DVKVTQSSRYLVKRTGEKVFLECVQDMDHENMFWYRQDPGLGLRLIYFSYDVKMKEKGDIPEGYSVSREKKERFSLILESASTNQTSMYLCASSLVSNQPQHFGDGTRLSIL.

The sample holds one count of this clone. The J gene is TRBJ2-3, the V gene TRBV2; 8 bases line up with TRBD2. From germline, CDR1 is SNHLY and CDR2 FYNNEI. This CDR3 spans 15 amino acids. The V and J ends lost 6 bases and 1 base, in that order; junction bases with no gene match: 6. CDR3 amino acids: CASRGLVSGTDTQYF. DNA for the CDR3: TGTGCCAGCAGGGGACTAGTCAGTGGCACAGATACGCAGTATTTT.

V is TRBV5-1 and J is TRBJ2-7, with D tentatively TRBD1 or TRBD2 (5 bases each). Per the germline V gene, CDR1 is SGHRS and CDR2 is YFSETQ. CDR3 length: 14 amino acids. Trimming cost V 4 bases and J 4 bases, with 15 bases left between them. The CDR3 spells CASSINTGGYEQYF. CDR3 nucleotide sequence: TGCGCCAGCAGCATAAACACTGGGGGATACGAGCAGTACTTC. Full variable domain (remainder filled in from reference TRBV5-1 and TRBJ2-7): KAGVTQTPRYLIKTRGQQVTLSCSPISGHRSVSWYQQTPGQGLQFLFEYFSETQRNKGNFPGRFSGRQFSNSRSEMNVSTLELGDSALYLCASSINTGGYEQYFGPGTRLTVT.

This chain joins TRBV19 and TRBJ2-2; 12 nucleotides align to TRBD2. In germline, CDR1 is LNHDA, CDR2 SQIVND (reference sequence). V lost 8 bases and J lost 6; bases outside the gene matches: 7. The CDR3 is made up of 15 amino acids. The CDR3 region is CASSSSGGAPGELFF. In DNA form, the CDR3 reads TGTGCCAGTTCCTCTAGCGGGGGGGCCCCCGGGGAGCTGTTTTTT.

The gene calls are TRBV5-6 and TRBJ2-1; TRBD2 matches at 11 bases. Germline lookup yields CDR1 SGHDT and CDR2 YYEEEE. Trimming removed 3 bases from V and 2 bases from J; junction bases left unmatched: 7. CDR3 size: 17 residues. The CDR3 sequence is CASSWTLAGGAYNEQFF. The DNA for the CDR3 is TGTGCCAGCAGCTGGACCCTAGCGGGAGGAGCCTACAATGAGCAGTTCTTC. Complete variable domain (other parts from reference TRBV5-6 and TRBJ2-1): DAGVTQSPTHLIKTRGQQVTLRCSPKSGHDTVSWYQQALGQGPQFIFQYYEEEERQRGNFPDRFSGHQFPNYSSELNVNALLLGDSALYLCASSWTLAGGAYNEQFFGPGTRLTVL.

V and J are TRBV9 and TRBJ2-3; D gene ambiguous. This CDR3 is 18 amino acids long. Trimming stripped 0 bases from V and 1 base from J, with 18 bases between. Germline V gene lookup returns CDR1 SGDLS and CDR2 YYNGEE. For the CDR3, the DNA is TGTGCCAGCAGCGTAGGCATCAACACCCTAAGCGGCACAGATACGCAGTATTTT. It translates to CASSVGINTLSGTDTQYF.

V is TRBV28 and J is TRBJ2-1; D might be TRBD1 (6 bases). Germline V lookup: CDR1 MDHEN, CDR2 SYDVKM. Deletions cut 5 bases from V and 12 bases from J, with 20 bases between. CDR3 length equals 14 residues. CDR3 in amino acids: CASSPPGTLSPQFF. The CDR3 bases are TGTGCCAGCAGTCCCCCCGGGACATTGTCACCGCAGTTCTTC. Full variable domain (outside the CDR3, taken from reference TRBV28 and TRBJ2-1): DVKVTQSSRYLVKRTGEKVFLECVQDMDHENMFWYRQDPGLGLRLIYFSYDVKMKEKGDIPEGYSVSREKKERFSLILESASTNQTSMYLCASSPPGTLSPQFFGPGTRLTVL.

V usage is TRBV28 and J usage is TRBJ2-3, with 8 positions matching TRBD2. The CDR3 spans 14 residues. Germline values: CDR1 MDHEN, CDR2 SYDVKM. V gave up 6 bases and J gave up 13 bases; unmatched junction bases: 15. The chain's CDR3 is CASRGRGAQIPKYF. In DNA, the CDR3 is TGTGCCAGCAGGGGGCGGGGGGCACAGATACCCAAGTATTTT.

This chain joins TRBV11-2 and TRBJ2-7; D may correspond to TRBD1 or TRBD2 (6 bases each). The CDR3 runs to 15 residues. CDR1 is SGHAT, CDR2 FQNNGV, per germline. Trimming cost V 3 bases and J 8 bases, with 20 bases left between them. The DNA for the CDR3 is TGTGCCAGCAGCTTTGAGGGGGGACAACCGTTCCAGCAGTACTTC. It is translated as CASSFEGGQPFQQYF.

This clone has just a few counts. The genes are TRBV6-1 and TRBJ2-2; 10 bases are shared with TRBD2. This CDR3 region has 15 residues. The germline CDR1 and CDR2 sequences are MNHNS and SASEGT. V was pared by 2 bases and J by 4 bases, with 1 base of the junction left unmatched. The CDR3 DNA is TGTGCCAGCAGTGAACTAGCGGGAGTCACCGGGGAGCTGTTTTTT. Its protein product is CASSELAGVTGELFF.

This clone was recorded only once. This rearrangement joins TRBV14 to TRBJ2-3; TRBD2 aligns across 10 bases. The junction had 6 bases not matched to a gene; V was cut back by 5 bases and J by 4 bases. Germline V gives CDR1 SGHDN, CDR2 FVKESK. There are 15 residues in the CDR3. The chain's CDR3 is CASSFSGRWADTQYF. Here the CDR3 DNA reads TGTGCCAGCAGCTTTAGCGGGAGGTGGGCAGATACGCAGTATTTT.

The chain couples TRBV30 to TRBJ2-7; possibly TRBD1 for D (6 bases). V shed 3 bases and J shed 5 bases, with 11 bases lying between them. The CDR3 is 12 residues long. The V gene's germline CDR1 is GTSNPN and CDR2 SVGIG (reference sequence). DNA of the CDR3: TGTGCCTGGAGGCAGGGGTCGCACGAGCAGTACTTC. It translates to CAWRQGSHEQYF.

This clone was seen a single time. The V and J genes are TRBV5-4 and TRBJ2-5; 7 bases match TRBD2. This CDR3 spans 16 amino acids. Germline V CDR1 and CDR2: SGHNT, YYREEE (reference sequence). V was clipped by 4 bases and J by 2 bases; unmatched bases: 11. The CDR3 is CASSLGTSAVQETQYF. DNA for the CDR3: TGTGCCAGCAGCCTGGGAACTAGCGCCGTACAAGAGACCCAGTACTTC.

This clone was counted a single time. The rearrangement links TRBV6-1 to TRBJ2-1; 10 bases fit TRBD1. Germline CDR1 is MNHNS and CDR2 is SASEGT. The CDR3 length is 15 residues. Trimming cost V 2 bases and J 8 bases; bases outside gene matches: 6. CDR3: CASSESRTGGDEQFF. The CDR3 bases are TGTGCCAGCAGTGAATCTCGGACAGGGGGAGATGAGCAGTTCTTC.

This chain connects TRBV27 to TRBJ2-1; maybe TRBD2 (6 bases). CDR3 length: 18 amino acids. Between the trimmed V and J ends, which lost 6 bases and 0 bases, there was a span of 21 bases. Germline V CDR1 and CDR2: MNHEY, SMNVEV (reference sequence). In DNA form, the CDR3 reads TGTGCCAGCAGCCCGAGGGGTGCTAGCGTAAGCTCCTACAATGAGCAGTTCTTC. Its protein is CASSPRGASVSSYNEQFF.

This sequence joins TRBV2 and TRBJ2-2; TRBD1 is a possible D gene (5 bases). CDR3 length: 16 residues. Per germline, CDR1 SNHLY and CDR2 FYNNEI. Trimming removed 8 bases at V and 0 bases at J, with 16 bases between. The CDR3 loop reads CASSKGLIANTGELFF. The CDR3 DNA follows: TGTGCCAGCTCTAAGGGGTTGATTGCGAACACCGGGGAGCTGTTTTTT.

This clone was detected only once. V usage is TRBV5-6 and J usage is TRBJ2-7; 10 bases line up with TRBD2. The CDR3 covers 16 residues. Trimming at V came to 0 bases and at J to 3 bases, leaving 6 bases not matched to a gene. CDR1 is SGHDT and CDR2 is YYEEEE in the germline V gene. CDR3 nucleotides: TGTGCCAGCAGCTTGGCATCGGCTAGCGGGGGCTACGAGCAGTACTTC. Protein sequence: CASSLASASGGYEQYF. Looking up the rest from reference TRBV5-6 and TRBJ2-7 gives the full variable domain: DAGVTQSPTHLIKTRGQQVTLRCSPKSGHDTVSWYQQALGQGPQFIFQYYEEEERQRGNFPDRFSGHQFPNYSSELNVNALLLGDSALYLCASSLASASGGYEQYFGPGTRLTVT.

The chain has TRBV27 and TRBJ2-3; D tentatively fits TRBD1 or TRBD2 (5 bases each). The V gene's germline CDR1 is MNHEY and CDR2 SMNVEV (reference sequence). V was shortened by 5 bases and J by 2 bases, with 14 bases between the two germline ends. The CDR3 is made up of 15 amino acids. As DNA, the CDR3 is TGTGCCAGCAGTCCGGGACGGTTAAACACAGATACGCAGTATTTT. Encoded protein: CASSPGRLNTDTQYF.

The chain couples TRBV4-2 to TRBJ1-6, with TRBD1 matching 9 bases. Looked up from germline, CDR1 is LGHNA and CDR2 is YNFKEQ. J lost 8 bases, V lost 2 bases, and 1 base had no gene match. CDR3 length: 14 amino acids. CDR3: CASSQRTGDSPLHF. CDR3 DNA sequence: TGTGCCAGCAGCCAAAGGACAGGGGATTCACCCCTCCACTTT.